Following are 28 T cell receptor beta chains from one sample sequenced in a study of T cells in Graves' hyperthyroidism and ophthalmopathy. Regions amplified from RNA transcripts were the TCR beta CDR3 regions. Using the HTBI primer set, a first-round RT-PCR was run on the TCR CDR3. In TCRdb, the multiplex PCR reads were re-called with MiXCR into one record per CDR3 protein. The data show roughly 800,000 distinct CDR3 sequences, over 35% seen once. Sample: blood. These receptors were taken from a man younger than 35 with Graves' hyperthyroidism.

This clonotype was picked up a small number of times. The V and J genes are TRBV6-6 and TRBJ1-2; D not certain. The CDR3 runs to 12 residues. CDR1 is MNHNY and CDR2 is SVGAGI in the germline V gene (reference sequence). V was shortened by 8 bases and J by 4 bases, with 11 bases between the two germline ends. CDR3 in amino acids: CASLSPTYGYTF. The CDR3 DNA reads as TGTGCCAGCCTTTCGCCGACCTATGGCTACACCTTC.

This clonotype was observed a handful of times. The chain employs TRBV29-1 and TRBJ2-2; the D call may be TRBD1 or TRBD2 (5 bases each). The germline V and J ends were trimmed by 8 bases and 5 bases, with 12 bases remaining between them. Germline CDR1 reads SQVTM; CDR2 reads ANQGSEA. This CDR3 region has 12 residues. Written as DNA, the CDR3 is TGCAGCTCCGGGACGGCAACCGGGGAGCTGTTTTTT. Its translation: CSSGTATGELFF.

In its sample, this clonotype was seen many times. This sequence joins TRBV10-3 and TRBJ1-1; no clear D. The germline V gene has CDR1 ENHRY and CDR2 SYGVKD. The CDR3 extends over 14 amino acids. Between the trimmed V and J ends, which lost 2 bases and 6 bases, there was a span of 13 bases. The CDR3 region is CAISEAASWSEAFF. The CDR3 DNA is TGTGCCATCAGTGAGGCGGCATCGTGGTCTGAAGCTTTCTTT.

About this clonotype itself: A read error may be the cause here, since a much bigger clone is one base away. This chain joins TRBV29-1 and TRBJ1-2; TRBD1 might be the D (6 bases). Germline V gene lookup returns CDR1 SQVTM and CDR2 ANQGSEA. The CDR3 spans 13 residues. CDR3 nucleotides: TGCAGCGCCCGGGACACTCCTGGCCCGGGCTACGCCTTC. It specifies CSARDTPGPGYAF.

The chain carries TRBV2 and TRBJ2-7; D gene unclear. The CDR3 covers 12 residues. V was shortened by 1 base and J by 7 bases, with 8 bases between the two germline ends. CDR1 SNHLY and CDR2 FYNNEI come from the germline V gene. Here the CDR3 reads CASSEGVEEQYF. In nucleotides, the CDR3 is TGTGCCAGCAGTGAAGGTGTGGAGGAGCAGTACTTC.

A remark on this clonotype: A much larger clone lies one base from this, so it may be a read error. This chain links TRBV7-9 with TRBJ2-7; tentatively, D is TRBD2 (5 bases). CDR1 SEHNR and CDR2 FQNEAQ come from the germline V gene (reference sequence). Trimming cost V 5 bases and J 6 bases, with 14 bases left between them. The length of the CDR3 is 13 residues. This chain's CDR3 is CASSPRREGEQYF. CDR3 in DNA: TGTGCCAGCAGCCCTCGTAGAGAGGGCGAGCAGTACTTC. The full variable domain, in which reference TRBV7-9 and TRBJ2-7 provide the parts outside the CDR3, is DTGVSQNPRHKITKRGQNVTFRCDPISEHNRLYWYRQTLGQGPEFLTYFQNEAQLEKSRLLSDRFSAERPKGSFSTLEIQRTEQGDSAMYLCASSPRREGEQYFGPGTRLTVT.

The rearrangement joins TRBV5-1 to TRBJ1-2; 8 bases fit TRBD1. The CDR3 spans 15 residues. The V gene end was trimmed by 4 bases and the J gene end by 3 bases; junction bases not matched to a gene: 8. CDR1 is SGHRS, CDR2 YFSETQ, per germline. The chain's CDR3 is CASSPQLTGDYGYTF. CDR3 nucleotides: TGCGCCAGCAGCCCCCAACTGACAGGGGACTATGGCTACACCTTC.

The chain uses TRBV7-8 and TRBJ2-5, with 8 bases matching TRBD1. CDR3 size: 14 residues. V gave up 5 bases and J gave up 3 bases; unmatched junction bases: 5. Per the germline V gene, CDR1 is SGHVS and CDR2 is FQNEAQ. This CDR3 is CASSPTDREETQYF. CDR3 bases: TGTGCCAGCAGCCCAACGGACAGGGAAGAGACCCAGTACTTC.

This clonotype was detected only a few times. The chain carries TRBV6-2 or TRBV6-3 and TRBJ1-1; no definite D call. Germline CDR1 MNHEY, CDR2 SVGEGT. V lost 1 base and J lost 1, with 7 bases in between. This CDR3 spans 14 amino acids. The DNA of the CDR3 is TGTGCCAGCAGTTACTTCCGCAGGAACACTGAAGCTTTCTTT. Protein sequence: CASSYFRRNTEAFF.

This clonotype was observed many times. The CDR3 loop reads CASRNRGSRAGETQYF. In DNA, the CDR3 is TGTGCCAGCAGAAACAGGGGAAGTAGAGCGGGAGAGACCCAGTACTTC. This sequence joins TRBV2 and TRBJ2-5; TRBD1 is a possible D gene (7 bases). The CDR3 spans 16 residues. V lost 6 bases, J lost 4 bases, and 21 bases lay in between. CDR1 SNHLY and CDR2 FYNNEI come from the germline V gene. Full variable domain (remainder filled in from reference TRBV2 and TRBJ2-5): EPEVTQTPSHQVTQMGQEVILRCVPISNHLYFYWYRQILGQKVEFLVSFYNNEISEKSEIFDDQFSVERPDGSNFTLKIRSTKLEDSAMYFCASRNRGSRAGETQYFGPGTRLLVL.

CDR3 amino acids: CASSPQAGMERETQYF. The CDR3 DNA reads as TGTGCCAGTAGTCCCCAAGCCGGCATGGAGAGGGAGACCCAGTACTTC. This chain uses TRBV19 with TRBJ2-5; no reliable D call. The V end was cut by 5 bases, the J end by 5 bases, with 21 bases between. Germline CDR1 LNHDA, CDR2 SQIVND (reference sequence). This CDR3 is built from 16 residues.

Only a few counts were recorded for this clonotype. This clone may be a read error of a much larger clone one base away. V is TRBV24-1 and J is TRBJ1-1; 7 positions agree with TRBD1. V lost 5 bases to trimming and J lost 5 bases; unmatched junction nucleotides: 10. The CDR3 contains 15 residues. In germline, CDR1 is KGHDR, CDR2 SFDVKD. CDR3 bases: TGTGCCACCAGTGGTTTACGGGACAGACGGACTGAAGCTTTCTTT. As protein: CATSGLRDRRTEAFF.

In its sample, this clonotype was seen a few times. V and J are TRBV20-1 and TRBJ2-7; D may match TRBD1 or TRBD2 (5 bases each). Trimming removed 3 bases from V and 7 bases from J, with 19 bases in between. The germline V gene has CDR1 DFQATT and CDR2 SNEGSKA (reference sequence). This CDR3 is built from 14 residues. CDR3 nucleotides: TGCAGTGCTAGGGACCGGGGCGGCCCGCTGGAGCAGTACTTC. This encodes CSARDRGGPLEQYF.

V and J are TRBV12-3 or TRBV12-4 and TRBJ2-5; D gene unclear. The CDR3 has 14 amino acids. Trimming took 1 base from V and 2 from J, leaving 8 bases between them. The CDR3 is CASSLGRQQETQYF. The CDR3 coding sequence is TGTGCCAGCAGTTTAGGACGGCAACAAGAGACCCAGTACTTC.

The rearrangement links TRBV10-3 to TRBJ2-6; maybe TRBD1 (6 bases). The CDR3 length is 18 residues. Germline V gene sequence: CDR1 ENHRY, CDR2 SYGVKD. V was trimmed by 3 bases and J by 4 bases, leaving 19 bases between them. Written as DNA, the CDR3 is TGTGCCATCAGTGATCCTCTCGGAACAGGGTACGGGGCCAACGTCCTGACTTTC. Amino acids: CAISDPLGTGYGANVLTF.

This clonotype came up many times. This chain links TRBV20-1 with TRBJ1-1, with D uncertain. The CDR3 totals 11 residues. V was cut by 5 bases and J by 3 bases, with 7 bases left in between. The germline V gene encodes CDR1 DFQATT and CDR2 SNEGSKA (reference sequence). The CDR3 nucleotides read TGCAGTGCTCGCGGGGACACTGAAGCTTTCTTT. Translation: CSARGDTEAFF.

V and J are TRBV5-5 and TRBJ2-7; possible D gene TRBD1, 6 bases. V was pared by 3 bases and J by 0 bases, with 22 bases between. The CDR3 consists of 18 residues. Germline V lookup: CDR1 SGHKS, CDR2 YYEKEE (reference sequence). The CDR3 bases are TGTGCCAGCAGCTCAACGACCCGACGCAGGGGCCCCTCCTACGAGCAGTACTTC. This gives the protein CASSSTTRRRGPSYEQYF.

This clonotype was seen at least ten times. DNA for the CDR3: TGTGCCAGCAGCTTATCAGGGGATAGTCAGCCCCAGCATTTT. Its translation: CASSLSGDSQPQHF. The chain links TRBV7-9 to TRBJ1-5; D perhaps matches TRBD1 (6 bases). V dropped 2 bases and J dropped 6 bases, with 11 bases sitting between them. The germline V gene has CDR1 SEHNR and CDR2 FQNEAQ (reference sequence). The length of the CDR3 is 14 residues.

This clonotype was recorded many times. This chain joins TRBV19 and TRBJ1-3; tentative D call: TRBD1 (6 bases). The CDR3 is 14 amino acids. Trimming stripped 7 bases from V and 0 bases from J, with 10 bases between. CDR1 is LNHDA, CDR2 SQIVND, per germline (reference sequence). The DNA for the CDR3 is TGTGCCAGTATAGGACAGAGCTCTGGAAACACCATATATTTT. Its translation: CASIGQSSGNTIYF. The full variable domain, in which reference TRBV19 and TRBJ1-3 provide the parts outside the CDR3, is DGGITQSPKYLFRKEGQNVTLSCEQNLNHDAMYWYRQDPGQGLRLIYYSQIVNDFQKGDIAEGYSVSREKKESFPLTVTSAQKNPTAFYLCASIGQSSGNTIYFGEGSWLTVV.

This clonotype showed up many times. The chain joins TRBV20-1 to TRBJ2-7; 7 nucleotides match TRBD1. The junction had 6 bases not matched to a gene; V was cut back by 5 bases and J by 5 bases. Germline-derived CDR1 and CDR2 are DFQATT and SNEGSKA (reference sequence). The CDR3 length is 12 residues. The CDR3 DNA is TGCAGTGCTGTCTACAGGGGAGACGAGCAGTACTTC. Protein: CSAVYRGDEQYF.

The chain couples TRBV2 to TRBJ1-6; TRBD1 might be the D (5 bases). V gave up 7 bases and J gave up 7 bases, with 11 bases separating them. Per the germline V gene, CDR1 is SNHLY and CDR2 is FYNNEI. The CDR3 spans 13 residues. This chain's CDR3 is CASTDGANSPLHF. For the CDR3, the DNA is TGTGCCAGCACGGACGGGGCCAATTCACCCCTCCACTTT.

This clonotype was counted a few times. The V call is TRBV20-1, the J call TRBJ1-4; D possibly corresponds to TRBD1 (6 bases). This CDR3 has 14 amino acids. Trimming stripped 5 bases from V and 2 bases from J, with 12 bases between. Germline values: CDR1 DFQATT, CDR2 SNEGSKA (reference sequence). The CDR3 DNA is TGCAGTGCTCGCGGGGGGCCGACTAATGAAAAACTGTTTTTT. Translated, it gives CSARGGPTNEKLFF.

The chain combines TRBV7-2 with TRBJ2-7; 8 bases agree with TRBD1. CDR1 is SGHTA and CDR2 is FQGNSA in the germline V gene. V dropped 4 bases and J dropped 0; count of bases not matched to a gene: 5. CDR3 length: 15 residues. CDR3 sequence (DNA): TGTGCCAGCAGCTCACCGGGACAGGCCTCCTACGAGCAGTACTTC. It encodes CASSSPGQASYEQYF.

This clonotype has at least ten counts. J is TRBJ2-7 and V is TRBV25-1; 10 bases are shared with TRBD1. The length of the CDR3 is 14 residues. The trim removed 4 bases at V and 7 bases at J, leaving 7 bases unmatched. CDR1 is MGHDK and CDR2 is SYGVNS in the germline V gene. The CDR3 sequence is CASSGDRGPGEQYF. As DNA, the CDR3 is TGTGCCAGCAGTGGCGACAGGGGGCCGGGTGAGCAGTACTTC.

This clonotype was counted between two and nine times. The chain carries TRBV2 and TRBJ2-5; maybe TRBD2 (6 bases). The J call may not be correct, given that the DNA end is closer to TRBJ2-1. The CDR3 has 13 residues. Germline loops: CDR1 SNHLY, CDR2 FYNNEI. In DNA form, the CDR3 reads TGTGCCAGCAGTGTCGGGGGACCCAATGAGCAGTTCTTC. Protein sequence: CASSVGGPNEQFF.

This clonotype showed up many times. The rearrangement joins TRBV7-9 to TRBJ2-7, with TRBD2 as a possible D gene (6 bases). CDR1 is SEHNR and CDR2 is FQNEAQ in the germline V gene (reference sequence). The CDR3 spans 14 residues. V lost 4 bases, J lost 4 bases, and 14 bases lay in between. The CDR3 region has the DNA TGTGCCAGCAGCTGGGGAGGAGGCCAATACGAGCAGTACTTC. It encodes CASSWGGGQYEQYF.

This clonotype was picked up many times. The rearrangement links TRBV7-9 to TRBJ1-2, with TRBD1 as a possible D gene (5 bases). There are 14 residues in the CDR3. Germline V gives CDR1 SEHNR, CDR2 FQNEAQ (reference sequence). Trimming stripped 1 base from V and 6 bases from J, with 12 bases between. The chain's CDR3 is CASSLGGQGDGYTF. Here the CDR3 DNA reads TGTGCCAGCAGCTTAGGGGGTCAGGGCGATGGCTACACCTTC.

V is TRBV10-3 and J is TRBJ1-4; possible D gene TRBD1, 6 bases. V lost 10 bases and J lost 6, with 12 bases in between. This CDR3 comprises 12 residues. Germline CDR1 and CDR2: ENHRY and SYGVKD. In DNA, the CDR3 is TGTGCCAGCAGGGGATTCGATGAAAAACTGTTTTTT. As protein: CASRGFDEKLFF.